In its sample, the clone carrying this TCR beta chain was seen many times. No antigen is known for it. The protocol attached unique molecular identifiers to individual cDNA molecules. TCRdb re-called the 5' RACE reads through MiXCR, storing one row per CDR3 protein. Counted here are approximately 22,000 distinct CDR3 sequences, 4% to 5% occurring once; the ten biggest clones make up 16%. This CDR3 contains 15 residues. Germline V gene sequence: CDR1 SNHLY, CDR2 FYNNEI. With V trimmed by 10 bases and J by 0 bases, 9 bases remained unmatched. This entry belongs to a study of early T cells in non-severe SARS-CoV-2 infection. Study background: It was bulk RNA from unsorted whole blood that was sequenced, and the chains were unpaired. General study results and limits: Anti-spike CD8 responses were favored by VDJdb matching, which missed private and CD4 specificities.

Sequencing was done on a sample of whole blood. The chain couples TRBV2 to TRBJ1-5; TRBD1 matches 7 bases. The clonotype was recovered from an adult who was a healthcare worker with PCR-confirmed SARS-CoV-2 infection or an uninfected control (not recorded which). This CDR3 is CATTDNRGSNQPQHF. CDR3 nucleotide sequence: TGTGCCACTACGGACAACAGGGGTAGCAATCAGCCCCAGCATTTT.